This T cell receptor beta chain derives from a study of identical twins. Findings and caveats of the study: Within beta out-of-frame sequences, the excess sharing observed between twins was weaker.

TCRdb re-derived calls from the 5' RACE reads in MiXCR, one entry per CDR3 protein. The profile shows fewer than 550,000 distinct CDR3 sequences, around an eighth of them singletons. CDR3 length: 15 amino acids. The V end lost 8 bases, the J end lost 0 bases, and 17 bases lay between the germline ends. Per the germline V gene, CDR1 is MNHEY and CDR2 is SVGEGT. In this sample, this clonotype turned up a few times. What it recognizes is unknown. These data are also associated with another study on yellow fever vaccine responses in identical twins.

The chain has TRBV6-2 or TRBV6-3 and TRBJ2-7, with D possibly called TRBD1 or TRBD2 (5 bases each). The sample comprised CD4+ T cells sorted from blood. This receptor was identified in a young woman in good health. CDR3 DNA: TGTGCCAGCTCAACGGTGGGGGAGAGCTCCTACGAGCAGTACTTC. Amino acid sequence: CASSTVGESSYEQYF.